The 11 T cell receptor beta chains below were found in one sample sequenced in a study of early T cells in non-severe SARS-CoV-2 infection. TCRdb passed the 5' RACE reads through MiXCR, listing each CDR3 protein once. The table shows about 62,000 distinct CDR3 sequences, with approximately 10% occurring only once. Sequencing was done on a sample of whole blood. The receptors shown here come from an adult who was a healthcare worker with PCR-confirmed SARS-CoV-2 infection or an uninfected control (not recorded which).

This clonotype was counted ten times or more. V usage is TRBV10-3 and J usage is TRBJ2-5; 11 positions match TRBD2. With 6 bases clipped from V and 5 bases from J, the junction kept 5 bases outside the gene matches. CDR1 and CDR2 from the germline V gene are ENHRY and SYGVKD. The CDR3 is made up of 14 amino acids. CDR3 in amino acids: CAISSGTSGETQYF. CDR3 nucleotides: TGTGCCATCAGCTCCGGGACTAGCGGTGAGACCCAGTACTTC.

This clonotype was counted ten times or more. V and J are TRBV3-1 and TRBJ2-4, with a tentative D call TRBD1 (7 bases). Between the trimmed V and J ends, which lost 2 bases and 0 bases, there was a span of 8 bases. The CDR3 covers 15 residues. Germline V CDR1 and CDR2: LGHDT, YNNKEL (reference sequence). CDR3 sequence reads: CASSQQGGAKNIQYF. The CDR3 DNA sequence: TGTGCCAGCAGCCAACAGGGGGGAGCCAAAAACATTCAGTACTTC.

The chain has TRBV20-1 and TRBJ2-4, with 7 bases matching TRBD2. The CDR3 has 15 residues. V shed 3 bases and J 5 bases; nucleotides not matched to a gene: 10. Germline loops: CDR1 DFQATT, CDR2 SNEGSKA (reference sequence). The CDR3 DNA sequence: TGCAGTGCTAGTAGGGCAGCGGGGCCCCAAAACATTCAGTACTTC. Translation gives CSASRAAGPQNIQYF.

The chain employs TRBV7-3 and TRBJ2-3, with D possibly TRBD2 on 6 matching bases. This CDR3 has 18 residues. Germline CDR1 SGHTA, CDR2 FQGTGA. V dropped 5 bases and J dropped 3 bases, with 24 bases sitting between them. DNA of the CDR3: TGTGCCAGCAGCCTACGGCCTGGAGGGGATGCTTGGACAGATACGCAGTATTTT. Protein product: CASSLRPGGDAWTDTQYF.

This clonotype occurred a few times. The chain links TRBV12-3 or TRBV12-4 to TRBJ2-2; D uncertain. The germline V and J ends were trimmed by 6 bases and 0 bases, with 8 bases remaining between them. The CDR3 contains 14 residues. For the CDR3, the DNA is TGTGCCAGCAGGTCGGGTCCGAACACCGGGGAGCTGTTTTTT. Its protein is CASRSGPNTGELFF.

This clonotype has a handful of counts. The J gene is TRBJ1-6, the V gene TRBV10-1; D is undetermined. V was shortened by 3 bases and J by 10 bases, with 10 bases between the two germline ends. Germline values: CDR1 WNHNN, CDR2 SYGVQD (reference sequence). This CDR3 is 13 amino acids long. The CDR3 DNA reads as TGCGCCAGCAGTGACGGCTCTTTGTCACCCCTCCACTTT. Translated: CASSDGSLSPLHF.

The chain recombines TRBV7-2 with TRBJ2-7; 11 bases match TRBD2. V gave up 7 bases and J gave up 4 bases; unmatched junction bases: 6. The CDR3 spans 14 residues. Germline values: CDR1 SGHTA, CDR2 FQGNSA. CDR3 sequence reads: CASKISGGAYEQYV. DNA of the CDR3: TGTGCCAGCAAAATTAGCGGGGGGGCGTACGAGCAGTACGTC.

This clonotype was seen more than once but under ten times. The gene calls are TRBV10-3 and TRBJ1-6; D call uncertain. The CDR3 spans 14 residues. Germline V gene sequence: CDR1 ENHRY, CDR2 SYGVKD. V was cut by 2 bases and J by 7 bases, with 9 bases left in between. DNA of the CDR3: TGTGCCATCAGTGAGCGCCAGTCAAATTCACCCCTCCACTTT. Translated, it gives CAISERQSNSPLHF.

This clonotype appeared a few times. This chain links TRBV7-3 with TRBJ2-6, with D perhaps TRBD1 (6 bases). Germline loops: CDR1 SGHTA, CDR2 FQGTGA. The CDR3 totals 16 residues. V was pared by 4 bases and J by 0 bases, with 10 bases between. CDR3 sequence: CASSSDSSSGANVLTF. The CDR3 DNA reads as TGTGCCAGCAGCTCGGACAGCTCCTCTGGGGCCAACGTCCTGACTTTC.

This clonotype was seen more than once but under ten times. This chain connects TRBV5-1 to TRBJ2-3; 7 bases fit TRBD1. The CDR3 spans 13 residues. Germline V gene sequence: CDR1 SGHRS, CDR2 YFSETQ. After removal of 3 bases from V and 4 bases from J, the junction contained 2 bases not matched to a gene. In DNA, the CDR3 is TGCGCCAGCAGCTCCGACAGGGCAGATACGCAGTATTTT. Residues: CASSSDRADTQYF.

There are many counts of this clonotype. The rearrangement joins TRBV6-5 to TRBJ2-6; TRBD1 agrees at 7 bases. The V gene end was trimmed by 4 bases and the J gene end by 1 base; junction bases not matched to a gene: 10. The CDR3 length is 18 residues. Germline CDR1 reads MNHEY; CDR2 reads SVGAGI. CDR3 coding DNA: TGTGCCAGCAGTTCCGACCCCGACAGGGTGTCTGGGGCCAACGTCCTGACTTTC. This sequence encodes CASSSDPDRVSGANVLTF.